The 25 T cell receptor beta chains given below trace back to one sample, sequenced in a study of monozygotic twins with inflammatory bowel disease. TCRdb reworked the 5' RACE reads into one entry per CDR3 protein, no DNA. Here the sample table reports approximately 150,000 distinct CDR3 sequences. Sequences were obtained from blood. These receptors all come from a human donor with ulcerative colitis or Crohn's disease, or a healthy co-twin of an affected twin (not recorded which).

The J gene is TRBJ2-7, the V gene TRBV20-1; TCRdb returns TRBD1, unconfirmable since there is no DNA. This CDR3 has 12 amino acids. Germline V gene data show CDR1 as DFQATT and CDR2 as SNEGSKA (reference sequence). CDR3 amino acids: CSRRQGAGEQYF.

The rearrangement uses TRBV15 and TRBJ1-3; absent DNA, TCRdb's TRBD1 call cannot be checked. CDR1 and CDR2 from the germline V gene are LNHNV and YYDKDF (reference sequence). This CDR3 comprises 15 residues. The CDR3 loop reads CATSTTGLAGNTIYF.

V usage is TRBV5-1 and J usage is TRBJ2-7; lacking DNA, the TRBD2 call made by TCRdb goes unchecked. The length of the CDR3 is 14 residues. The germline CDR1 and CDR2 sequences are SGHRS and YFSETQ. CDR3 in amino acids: CASSPTEGSYEQYF.

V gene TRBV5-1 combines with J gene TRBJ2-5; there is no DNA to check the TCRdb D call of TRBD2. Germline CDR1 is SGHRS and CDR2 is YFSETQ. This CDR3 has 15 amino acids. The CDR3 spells CASSFSGSRQETQYF.

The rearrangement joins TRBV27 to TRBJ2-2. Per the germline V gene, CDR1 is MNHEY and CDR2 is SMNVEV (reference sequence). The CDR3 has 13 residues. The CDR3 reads CASSISSVGELFF.

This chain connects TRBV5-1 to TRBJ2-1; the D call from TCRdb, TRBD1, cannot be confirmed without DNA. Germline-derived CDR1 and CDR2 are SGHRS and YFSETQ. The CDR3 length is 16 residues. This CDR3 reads CASGFWGSYSYNEQFF.

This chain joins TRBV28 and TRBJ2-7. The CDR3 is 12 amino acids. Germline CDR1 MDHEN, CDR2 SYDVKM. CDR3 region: CASRTLRYEQYF.

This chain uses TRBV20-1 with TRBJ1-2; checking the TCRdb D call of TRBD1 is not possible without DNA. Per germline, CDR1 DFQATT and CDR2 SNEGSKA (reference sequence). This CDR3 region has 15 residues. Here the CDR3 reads CSARDQGGNNYGYTF.

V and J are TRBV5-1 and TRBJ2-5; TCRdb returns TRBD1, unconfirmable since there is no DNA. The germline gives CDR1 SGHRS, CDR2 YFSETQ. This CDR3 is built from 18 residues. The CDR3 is CASSLAPPTGRFAETQYF.

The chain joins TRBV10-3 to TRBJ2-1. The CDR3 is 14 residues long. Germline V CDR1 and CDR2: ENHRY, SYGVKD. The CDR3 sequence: CAISESRAWNEQFF.

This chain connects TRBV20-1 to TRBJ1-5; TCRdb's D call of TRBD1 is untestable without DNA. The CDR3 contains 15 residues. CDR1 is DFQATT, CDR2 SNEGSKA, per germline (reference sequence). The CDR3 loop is CSAVSSGTGDQPQHF.

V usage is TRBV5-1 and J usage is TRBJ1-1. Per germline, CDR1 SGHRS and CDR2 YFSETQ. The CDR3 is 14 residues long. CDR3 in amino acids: CASSLEAENTEAFF.

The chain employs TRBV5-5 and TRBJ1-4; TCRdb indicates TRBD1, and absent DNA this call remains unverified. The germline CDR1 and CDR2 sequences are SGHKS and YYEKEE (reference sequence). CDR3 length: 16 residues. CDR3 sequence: CASSLQDSYFNEKLFF.

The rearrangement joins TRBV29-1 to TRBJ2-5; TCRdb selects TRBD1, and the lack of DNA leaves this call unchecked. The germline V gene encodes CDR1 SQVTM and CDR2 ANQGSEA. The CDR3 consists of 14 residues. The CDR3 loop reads CSVQFTGGRETQYF.

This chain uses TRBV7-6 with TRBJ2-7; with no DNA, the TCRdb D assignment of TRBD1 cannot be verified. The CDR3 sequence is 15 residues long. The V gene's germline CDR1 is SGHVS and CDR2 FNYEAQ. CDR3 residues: CASSLVAQDNYEQYF.

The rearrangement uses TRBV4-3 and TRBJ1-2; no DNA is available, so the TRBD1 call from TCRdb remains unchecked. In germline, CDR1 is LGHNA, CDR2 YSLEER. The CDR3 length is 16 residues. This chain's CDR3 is CASSQDTPGSGNGYTF.

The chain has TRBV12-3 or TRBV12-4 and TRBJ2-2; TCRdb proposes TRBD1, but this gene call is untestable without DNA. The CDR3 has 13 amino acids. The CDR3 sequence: CASSGQLTGELFF.

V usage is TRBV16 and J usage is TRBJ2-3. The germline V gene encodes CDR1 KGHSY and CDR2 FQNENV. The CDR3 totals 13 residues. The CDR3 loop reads CASSQSRADTQYF.

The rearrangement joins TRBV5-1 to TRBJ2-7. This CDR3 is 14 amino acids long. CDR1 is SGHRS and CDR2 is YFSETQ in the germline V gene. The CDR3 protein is CASSSSADFYEQYF.

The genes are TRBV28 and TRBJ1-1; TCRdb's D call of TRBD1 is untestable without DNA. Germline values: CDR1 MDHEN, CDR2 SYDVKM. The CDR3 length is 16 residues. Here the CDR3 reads CASGGLWGQLNTEAFF.

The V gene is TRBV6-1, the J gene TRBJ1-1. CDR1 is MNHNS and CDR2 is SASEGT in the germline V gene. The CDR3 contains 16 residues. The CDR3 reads CASSHQRGLRNTEAFF.

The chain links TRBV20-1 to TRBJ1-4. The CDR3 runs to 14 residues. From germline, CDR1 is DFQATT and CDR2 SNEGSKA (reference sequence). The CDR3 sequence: CSAKTAGLAEKLFF.

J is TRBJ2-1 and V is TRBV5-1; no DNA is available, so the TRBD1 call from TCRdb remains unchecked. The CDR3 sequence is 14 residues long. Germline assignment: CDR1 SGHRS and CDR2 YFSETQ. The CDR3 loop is CASRIAQGGNEQFF.

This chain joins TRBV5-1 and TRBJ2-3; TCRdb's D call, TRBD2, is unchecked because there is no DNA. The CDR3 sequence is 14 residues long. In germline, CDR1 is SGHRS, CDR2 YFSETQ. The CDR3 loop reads CASSLAEGGDTQYF. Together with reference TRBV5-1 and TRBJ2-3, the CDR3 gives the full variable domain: KAGVTQTPRYLIKTRGQQVTLSCSPISGHRSVSWYQQTPGQGLQFLFEYFSETQRNKGNFPGRFSGRQFSNSRSEMNVSTLELGDSALYLCASSLAEGGDTQYFGPGTRLTVL.

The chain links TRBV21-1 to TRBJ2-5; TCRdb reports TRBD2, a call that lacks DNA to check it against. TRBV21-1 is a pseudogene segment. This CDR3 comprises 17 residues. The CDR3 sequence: CASSKVRAGGPEETQYF.